The present entry profiles one T cell receptor beta chain with its context. Its antigen is unidentified. This entry comes from a study of T cells expressing NK-cell markers. Overall study context: Beta-chain profiling covered CD3+CD56+NKG2C+, CD3+CD56+NKG2C- and CD3+CD56-NKG2C+ sorted subsets. Seven of the eight sequenced donors were HCMV-seropositive; one was seronegative. The study's findings and limits: Of CD8+ T cells, roughly 1.0-7.0% belonged to dominant NKG2C+ clonotypes in 5 or 6 donors. Dominance of the CD3+CD56-NKG2C+ fraction by these clonotypes also held in four donors.

CDR1 and CDR2 (germline): KGHDR, SFDVKD. CDR3 size: 16 residues. Reanalyzing the 5' RACE reads, TCRdb keeps one entry per CDR3 protein, without DNA. The sample totals some 600,000 distinct CDR3 sequences. This rearrangement joins TRBV24-1 to TRBJ2-1; TCRdb gives TRBD1 as the D gene, but with no DNA this cannot be confirmed. Material for sequencing was blood T cells: a sorted CD56 or NKG2C T cell subset, CD4+ or CD8+ T cells, or bulk PBMC T cells (not recorded which). The sequence came from a young man in good health. The CDR3 loop reads CATSDPGQAPYNEQFF.